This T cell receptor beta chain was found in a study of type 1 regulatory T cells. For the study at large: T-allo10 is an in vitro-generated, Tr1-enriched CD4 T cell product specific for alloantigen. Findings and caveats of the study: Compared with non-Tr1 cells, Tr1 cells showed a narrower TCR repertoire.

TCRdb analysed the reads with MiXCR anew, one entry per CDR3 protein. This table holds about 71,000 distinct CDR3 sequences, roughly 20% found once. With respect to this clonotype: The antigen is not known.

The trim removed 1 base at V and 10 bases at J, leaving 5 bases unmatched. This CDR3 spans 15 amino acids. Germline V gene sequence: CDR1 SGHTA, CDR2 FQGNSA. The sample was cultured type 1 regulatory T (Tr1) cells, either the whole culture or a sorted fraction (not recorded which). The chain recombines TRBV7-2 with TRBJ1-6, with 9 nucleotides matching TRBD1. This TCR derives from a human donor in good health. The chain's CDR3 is CASSLGGTGTSPLHF. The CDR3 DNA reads TGTGCCAGCAGCTTAGGTGGGACAGGGACATCACCCCTCCACTTT.